The source of this T cell receptor (beta chain) is a study of spatial heterogeneity in lung cancer. The sample's time point: sample taken at primary tumor resection. Extraction of whole RNA from tumor, nontumor lung or frozen PBMC preceded unsorted sequencing. Untreated early-stage non-small cell lung cancer patients, 55 to 85 in total, were the donors. This clonotype was picked up many times. The CDR3 contains 13 residues. Deletions cut 3 bases from V and 6 bases from J, with 10 bases between. Per germline, CDR1 KGHSH and CDR2 LQKENI. TCR cDNA molecules each had a unique molecular identifier. TCRdb reanalysed the 5' RACE reads using MiXCR and keeps one entry per CDR3 protein. The sample contains about 36,000 distinct CDR3 sequences, around 5% of which appear only once.

The chain joins TRBV18 to TRBJ2-3; D unresolved. The starting material was PBMCs, obtained at surgery. The receptor was isolated from a female donor with early-stage non-small cell lung cancer. CDR3 DNA: TGTGCCAGCTCACCTATGGGTGCGGATACGCAGTATTTT. It is translated as CASSPMGADTQYF. Using reference TRBV18 and TRBJ2-3 for the parts outside the CDR3, the full variable domain is NAGVMQNPRHLVRRRGQEARLRCSPMKGHSHVYWYRQLPEEGLKFMVYLQKENIIDESGMPKERFSAEFPKEGPSILRIQQVVRGDSAAYFCASSPMGADTQYFGPGTRLTVL.